Presented here are 23 T cell receptor beta chains from one specimen sequenced in a study of T cell responses to AZD1222 COVID-19 vaccine. Method: immunoSEQ multiplex PCR; TCRdb's copy keeps in-frame clones and lacks some. Of just under 95,000 clones detected, roughly 91% appear once; the ten largest clones hold 20% to 25%. The source material was peripheral blood, sampled on day 0 of AZD1222 vaccination. These receptors all stem from an adult in good health.

V is TRBV10-3 and J is TRBJ2-1; a possible D gene is TRBD1 (5 bases). Deletions cut 0 bases from V and 0 bases from J, with 15 bases between. The CDR3 contains 18 residues. Germline V gives CDR1 ENHRY, CDR2 SYGVKD. The CDR3 DNA reads as TGTGCCATCAGTGAGTCGATGCTGGGGCTATTCTCCTACAATGAGCAGTTCTTC. Translating it yields CAISESMLGLFSYNEQFF.

The chain has TRBV7-6 and TRBJ2-3; 13 nucleotides agree with TRBD2. The germline V gene has CDR1 SGHVS and CDR2 FNYEAQ. After removal of 0 bases from V and 2 bases from J, the junction contained 5 bases not matched to a gene. The CDR3 runs to 18 residues. CDR3 sequence (DNA): TGTGCCAGCAGCTTAGCGCCGACTAGCGGGGGGACCACAGATACGCAGTATTTT. Translation gives CASSLAPTSGGTTDTQYF.

This chain connects TRBV28 to TRBJ1-1; the D gene is possibly TRBD1 (5 bases). Germline V CDR1 and CDR2: MDHEN, SYDVKM. The CDR3 totals 14 residues. V lost 11 bases and J 0 bases, leaving 16 bases between the germline ends. The DNA for the CDR3 is TGTGCCGGATCAGAGGGGTCCTTGAACACTGAAGCTTTCTTT. Encoded protein: CAGSEGSLNTEAFF.

The chain links TRBV9 to TRBJ1-2; D unresolved. Deletions cut 3 bases from V and 4 bases from J, with 7 bases between. Germline V gene lookup returns CDR1 SGDLS and CDR2 YYNGEE. The CDR3 extends over 12 amino acids. CDR3 region: CASSAGFYGYTF. CDR3 in DNA: TGTGCCAGCAGCGCGGGGTTCTATGGCTACACCTTC.

The chain is built from TRBV5-4 and TRBJ2-1; 8 nucleotides align to TRBD1. The CDR3 has 15 residues. Trimming removed 2 bases from V and 8 bases from J; junction bases left unmatched: 9. Germline V gives CDR1 SGHNT, CDR2 YYREEE (reference sequence). CDR3 sequence reads: CASSLRTGPGDEQFF. CDR3 DNA: TGTGCCAGCAGCTTAAGGACAGGGCCCGGCGATGAGCAGTTCTTC.

The genes are TRBV5-1 and TRBJ2-7; maybe TRBD1 (5 bases). With 4 bases removed from V and 0 bases from J, the gap between germline ends came to 20 bases. The CDR3 loop spans 17 amino acids. The germline CDR1 and CDR2 sequences are SGHRS and YFSETQ. This chain's CDR3 is CASSLPATGQISYEQYF. The CDR3 nucleotides are TGCGCCAGCAGCCTACCAGCAACAGGACAAATCTCCTACGAGCAGTACTTC.

This rearrangement joins TRBV12-5 to TRBJ1-2, with unresolved D. The CDR3 consists of 11 residues. Germline CDR1 is LGHNT and CDR2 is FRNRAP. V was trimmed by 6 bases and J by 1 base, leaving 3 bases between them. This CDR3 is CASGINYGYTF. For the CDR3, the DNA is TGTGCTAGTGGGATTAACTATGGCTACACCTTC.

The CDR3 bases are TGTGCCAGCAGCCCCCGCGGCGGTTCAACCTCCTACGAGCAGTACTTC. Translation: CASSPRGGSTSYEQYF. The V and J genes are TRBV5-4 and TRBJ2-7; D is uncertain. Trimming removed 4 bases at V and 0 bases at J, with 17 bases between. This CDR3 is built from 16 residues. Per germline, CDR1 SGHNT and CDR2 YYREEE (reference sequence).

The rearrangement joins TRBV5-4 to TRBJ2-5, with D unresolved. Germline values: CDR1 SGHNT, CDR2 YYREEE (reference sequence). The ends were cut back, 0 bases at V and 1 base at J, with 7 bases in the middle. This CDR3 has 14 residues. The CDR3 nucleotides are TGTGCCAGCAGCTTGGACAGTTTCCAAGAGACCCAGTACTTC. Translation gives CASSLDSFQETQYF.

Here the CDR3 DNA reads TGTGCCAGCAGTCCGGACAGGACGATATACGAGCAGTACTTC. It encodes CASSPDRTIYEQYF. The gene calls are TRBV6-2 or TRBV6-3 and TRBJ2-7, with TRBD1 identical over 7 bases. The J segment lost 4 bases and the V segment lost 5 bases, leaving 8 bases of the junction unmatched. The CDR3 consists of 14 residues. Germline V lookup: CDR1 MNHEY, CDR2 SVGEGT.

This rearrangement joins TRBV10-2 to TRBJ1-2, with a possible D match to TRBD1 (5 bases). V dropped 2 bases and J dropped 7 bases, with 11 bases sitting between them. The V gene's germline CDR1 is WSHSY and CDR2 SAAADI. This CDR3 region has 13 residues. The CDR3 loop reads CASSEIQGGGYTF. The CDR3 DNA is TGCGCCAGCAGTGAGATCCAGGGCGGTGGCTACACCTTC.

The chain couples TRBV18 to TRBJ1-1, with a weak D call TRBD1 (6 bases). The germline V gene has CDR1 KGHSH and CDR2 LQKENI. The CDR3 loop spans 14 amino acids. With 2 bases removed from V and 1 base from J, the gap between germline ends came to 8 bases. This CDR3 reads CASSPWTENTEAFF. The CDR3 DNA reads as TGTGCCAGCTCACCATGGACAGAGAACACTGAAGCTTTCTTT.

This chain connects TRBV19 to TRBJ1-4, with D possibly TRBD1 on 5 matching bases. Germline V CDR1 and CDR2: LNHDA, SQIVND (reference sequence). The V end was cut by 11 bases, the J end by 8 bases, with 18 bases between. This CDR3 region has 13 residues. The CDR3 protein is CAVGLATGEKLFF. CDR3 in DNA: TGTGCCGTGGGACTTGCAACGGGGGAAAAACTGTTTTTT.

This clone was detected only a few times. V usage is TRBV2 and J usage is TRBJ1-5; D is unclear. CDR1 and CDR2 (germline): SNHLY, FYNNEI. Trimming removed 7 bases from V and 2 bases from J, with 9 bases in between. The CDR3 has 13 residues. The CDR3 coding sequence is TGTGCCAGCATGGTCCGGGGCAATCAGCCCCAGCATTTT. This gives the protein CASMVRGNQPQHF.

This chain links TRBV7-2 with TRBJ1-4; D possibly corresponds to TRBD1 (5 bases). In germline, CDR1 is SGHTA, CDR2 FQGNSA. V lost 5 bases to trimming and J lost 0 bases, with 10 bases between them. This CDR3 spans 15 amino acids. Written as DNA, the CDR3 is TGTGCCAGCAGCCCACAGGCCACAACTAATGAAAAACTGTTTTTT. Encoded protein: CASSPQATTNEKLFF. The entire variable domain, with the rest obtained from reference TRBV7-2 and TRBJ1-4, is as follows: GAGVSQSPSNKVTEKGKDVELRCDPISGHTALYWYRQSLGQGLEFLIYFQGNSAPDKSGLPSDRFSAERTGGSVSTLTIQRTQQEDSAVYLCASSPQATTNEKLFFGSGTQLSVL.

The rearrangement uses TRBV7-8 and TRBJ1-2, with 10 nucleotides matching TRBD1. The J segment lost 8 bases and the V segment lost 5 bases, leaving 8 bases of the junction unmatched. The CDR3 extends over 14 amino acids. Germline values: CDR1 SGHVS, CDR2 FQNEAQ. The CDR3 here is CASSARQGARGYTF. In DNA form, the CDR3 reads TGTGCCAGCAGCGCCAGACAGGGGGCAAGGGGCTACACCTTC.

This clone showed up just a few times. The chain couples TRBV7-2 to TRBJ1-2; 9 bases line up with TRBD1. The CDR3 consists of 15 residues. Germline V lookup: CDR1 SGHTA, CDR2 FQGNSA. Trimming at V came to 5 bases and at J to 3 bases, leaving 7 bases not matched to a gene. In DNA form, the CDR3 reads TGTGCCAGCAGCCGCAACAGGGGGCGAGACTATGGCTACACCTTC. Translation gives CASSRNRGRDYGYTF. The full variable domain, rest sourced from reference TRBV7-2 and TRBJ1-2, is GAGVSQSPSNKVTEKGKDVELRCDPISGHTALYWYRQSLGQGLEFLIYFQGNSAPDKSGLPSDRFSAERTGGSVSTLTIQRTQQEDSAVYLCASSRNRGRDYGYTFGSGTRLTVV.

The chain combines TRBV3-1 (or the pseudogene TRBV3-2) with TRBJ1-5; a weak D match, TRBD1 (6 bases). Germline V gene sequence: CDR1 LGHDT, CDR2 YNNKEL (reference sequence). The CDR3 runs 17 residues. The V end was cut by 0 bases, the J end by 0 bases, with 12 bases between. The CDR3 sequence: CASSQDAPQGSNQPQHF. The DNA of the CDR3 is TGTGCCAGCAGCCAAGATGCCCCACAGGGTAGCAATCAGCCCCAGCATTTT.

The DNA for the CDR3 is TGTGCCAGCAGTTCGCCCATACTAGCGGGGGGTTATGCAGATACGCAGTATTTT. It translates to CASSSPILAGGYADTQYF. V gene TRBV28 combines with J gene TRBJ2-3; TRBD2 agrees at 12 bases. CDR3 size: 18 residues. The germline V gene has CDR1 MDHEN and CDR2 SYDVKM. The J segment lost 4 bases and the V segment lost 4 bases, leaving 12 bases of the junction unmatched.

The CDR3 DNA follows: TGTGCCAGCAGCTTAAGTCCAACTAATGAAAAACTGTTTTTT. It translates to CASSLSPTNEKLFF. The V gene is TRBV5-5, the J gene TRBJ1-4; D call uncertain. From germline, CDR1 is SGHKS and CDR2 YYEKEE (reference sequence). Trimming cost V 2 bases and J 0 bases, with 5 bases left between them. The CDR3 length is 14 residues. The variable domain in full, completed from reference TRBV5-5 and TRBJ1-4, reads DAGVTQSPTHLIKTRGQQVTLRCSPISGHKSVSWYQQVLGQGPQFIFQYYEKEERGRGNFPDRFSARQFPNYSSELNVNALLLGDSALYLCASSLSPTNEKLFFGSGTQLSVL.

The chain carries TRBV6-6 and TRBJ2-3; no definite D call. The CDR3 covers 16 residues. The germline V gene has CDR1 MNHNY and CDR2 SVGAGI (reference sequence). The germline V and J ends were trimmed by 5 bases and 0 bases, with 15 bases remaining between them. The CDR3 DNA reads as TGTGCCAGCAGTCCCCGTGGCGCATCTAGCACAGATACGCAGTATTTT. It yields the protein CASSPRGASSTDTQYF.

The gene calls are TRBV7-9 and TRBJ1-2; tentatively, D is TRBD1 (5 bases). V was trimmed by 0 bases and J by 7 bases, leaving 15 bases between them. CDR1 is SEHNR, CDR2 FQNEAQ, per germline (reference sequence). The CDR3 runs 15 residues. CDR3 region: CASSLAAAPGGGYTF. The CDR3 DNA follows: TGTGCCAGCAGCTTAGCGGCGGCTCCCGGGGGTGGCTACACCTTC. Using reference TRBV7-9 and TRBJ1-2 for the parts outside the CDR3, the full variable domain is DTGVSQNPRHKITKRGQNVTFRCDPISEHNRLYWYRQTLGQGPEFLTYFQNEAQLEKSRLLSDRFSAERPKGSFSTLEIQRTEQGDSAMYLCASSLAAAPGGGYTFGSGTRLTVV.

The CDR3 DNA reads as TGCAGTGGGACTGGTTACAATGAGCAGTTCTTC. Protein: CSGTGYNEQFF. The chain joins TRBV20-1 to TRBJ2-1; D perhaps matches TRBD2 (5 bases). CDR1 is DFQATT and CDR2 is SNEGSKA in the germline V gene (reference sequence). V dropped 7 bases and J dropped 4 bases, with 8 bases sitting between them. There are 11 residues in the CDR3.